A single sample is the source of the 14 T cell receptor beta chains below, sequenced in a study of blood T cell repertoires in COVID-19. Only in-frame clones appear in the TCRdb table, and some are missing; sequencing was by immunoSEQ multiplex PCR. The sample holds around 200,000 clones, 83% seen once. The sample consisted of peripheral blood. These TCRs come from a woman between 25 and 40 years old with COVID-19, enrolled during active disease.

The V and J genes are TRBV18 and TRBJ1-3; no reliable D call. The V end lost 2 bases, the J end lost 0 bases, and 11 bases lay between the germline ends. This CDR3 is built from 16 residues. Germline CDR1 reads KGHSH; CDR2 reads LQKENI. This CDR3 is CASSPMQADSGNTIYF. The CDR3 DNA follows: TGTGCCAGCTCACCAATGCAGGCCGACTCTGGAAACACCATATATTTT.

V usage is TRBV5-4 and J usage is TRBJ2-3, with 8 positions matching TRBD1. Germline V gene sequence: CDR1 SGHNT, CDR2 YYREEE (reference sequence). Unmatched junction bases numbered 3, after V lost 0 bases and J lost 3 bases. The CDR3 is 15 residues long. CDR3 bases: TGTGCCAGCAGCTTGGCTGGACAGGGAACAGATACGCAGTATTTT. Translated, it gives CASSLAGQGTDTQYF.

The CDR3 spells CASSERTSGTYNEQFF. The DNA of the CDR3 is TGTGCCAGCAGTGAACGGACTAGCGGGACCTACAATGAGCAGTTCTTC. The chain is built from TRBV25-1 and TRBJ2-1; TRBD2 matches 12 bases. This CDR3 comprises 16 residues. The germline gives CDR1 MGHDK, CDR2 SYGVNS. Trimming cost V 2 bases and J 2 bases; bases outside gene matches: 1.

The chain joins TRBV5-4 to TRBJ1-6; 8 nucleotides match TRBD1. CDR1 and CDR2 from the germline V gene are SGHNT and YYREEE (reference sequence). The V and J ends lost 7 bases and 9 bases, in that order; junction bases with no gene match: 9. This CDR3 contains 14 residues. CDR3 DNA sequence: TGTGCCAGCTGGCCGTCGGACAGGGCTTCACCCCTCCACTTT. The encoded protein is CASWPSDRASPLHF.

V gene TRBV21-1 combines with J gene TRBJ1-2. TRBV21-1 is a documented pseudogene. This CDR3 is 14 amino acids long. The CDR3 nucleotides are TGTGCCAGCAGCAATCATGGGGAGGAGGATGGCTACACCTTC. Protein product: CASSNHGEEDGYTF.

The CDR3 region has the DNA TGTGCCAGTAGTCCGACAGGAACAACGGGAAACACCATATATTTT. Encoded protein: CASSPTGTTGNTIYF. The V call is TRBV19, the J call TRBJ1-3, with D possibly matching TRBD1 (6 bases). The CDR3 is 15 residues long. Germline V gene lookup returns CDR1 LNHDA and CDR2 SQIVND (reference sequence). V lost 5 bases and J 4 bases, leaving 15 bases between the germline ends.

The chain has TRBV3-1 (or the pseudogene TRBV3-2) and TRBJ1-2; D gene unclear. V lost 0 bases, J lost 4 bases, and 18 bases lay in between. The CDR3 has 17 residues. CDR1 and CDR2 (germline): LGHDT, YNNKEL (reference sequence). CDR3 coding DNA: TGTGCCAGCAGCCAAGATAGCGGGGAAGGGTGGGCCTATGGCTACACCTTC. Its translation is CASSQDSGEGWAYGYTF.

Here the CDR3 reads CASSPSRTDTQYF. The CDR3 nucleotides read TGTGCCAGCAGCCCATCCCGCACAGATACGCAGTATTTT. The chain uses TRBV7-3 and TRBJ2-3, with D uncertain. V lost 5 bases and J 1 base, leaving 7 bases between the germline ends. Germline values: CDR1 SGHTA, CDR2 FQGTGA. The CDR3 consists of 13 residues.

The chain has TRBV5-5 and TRBJ2-7, with D possibly being TRBD2 (5 bases). Germline CDR1 and CDR2: SGHKS and YYEKEE (reference sequence). CDR3 length equals 15 residues. The V gene lost 4 bases and the J gene lost 2 bases, with 16 bases spanning the gap. CDR3 coding DNA: TGTGCCAGCAGCACCCGGGGTGAGAGACCCTACGAGCAGTACTTC. Its protein is CASSTRGERPYEQYF.

The chain carries TRBV5-4 and TRBJ1-4, with D possibly TRBD1 on 5 matching bases. The CDR3 has 14 amino acids. Looked up from germline, CDR1 is SGHNT and CDR2 is YYREEE (reference sequence). The ends were cut back, 4 bases at V and 6 bases at J, with 13 bases in the middle. As DNA, the CDR3 is TGTGCCAGCAGCGTGGACTGGGGGGATGAAAAACTGTTTTTT. Translated, it gives CASSVDWGDEKLFF.

The chain combines TRBV29-1 with TRBJ2-1; perhaps TRBD2 as D (7 bases). Germline CDR1 is SQVTM and CDR2 is ANQGSEA. The V end lost 4 bases, the J end lost 0 bases, and 16 bases lay between the germline ends. The CDR3 has 16 residues. CDR3 amino acids: CSVALLGGASYNEQFF. The CDR3 DNA follows: TGCAGCGTTGCCCTTTTAGGGGGGGCCTCCTACAATGAGCAGTTCTTC.

The J gene is TRBJ1-1, the V gene TRBV2; D call uncertain. V dropped 2 bases and J dropped 5 bases, with 15 bases sitting between them. The CDR3 runs 15 residues. The V gene's germline CDR1 is SNHLY and CDR2 FYNNEI. This chain's CDR3 is CASSELRNSGTEAFF. CDR3 nucleotides: TGTGCCAGCAGTGAATTGAGGAACTCGGGGACTGAAGCTTTCTTT.

The rearrangement uses TRBV30 and TRBJ2-1; 10 bases fit TRBD2. Germline CDR1 reads GTSNPN; CDR2 reads SVGIG (reference sequence). The CDR3 totals 13 residues. With V trimmed by 4 bases and J by 7 bases, 4 bases remained unmatched. CDR3 protein: CAWKLAGVNEQFF. For the CDR3, the DNA is TGTGCCTGGAAGCTAGCGGGGGTGAATGAGCAGTTCTTC.

The chain links TRBV19 to TRBJ2-5; 9 bases fit TRBD2. CDR3 size: 13 residues. CDR1 is LNHDA and CDR2 is SQIVND in the germline V gene (reference sequence). Trimming at V came to 11 bases and at J to 3 bases, leaving 7 bases not matched to a gene. CDR3 nucleotides: TGTGCCGTAAGAGGCGGGGGGGAAGAGACCCAGTACTTC. Translated, it gives CAVRGGGEETQYF.